This TCR beta chain is drawn from a study of T cells in Graves' hyperthyroidism and ophthalmopathy. Study findings and constraints: Among thyroid clonotypes expanded above 0.001, most also appeared in blood. The model anticipated ophthalmopathy a median about 6.5 months pre-onset. Ophthalmopathy and stable hyperthyroidism were separated by a 13 V-J model.

V was clipped by 7 bases and J by 5 bases, with 18 bases between them. Germline CDR1 reads SNHLY; CDR2 reads FYNNEI. This CDR3 has 14 amino acids. This clonotype was observed at least ten times. Its antigen is undetermined. TCR beta CDR3 sequences were amplified from RNA transcripts. TCR CDR3 underwent first-round RT-PCR with the HTBI primer set. One entry per CDR3 protein, called by TCRdb with MiXCR from the multiplex PCR reads. Of 490,000 or so distinct CDR3 sequences in the sample, less than 20% are singletons; the top ten hold over 45%. Ophthalmopathy patients showed a Clinical Activity Score of at least 3, NOSPECS grade of at least 4 and duration under 3 months.

The genes are TRBV2 and TRBJ2-7; the D gene is possibly TRBD1 (5 bases). The TCR originated in a middle-aged man with Graves' ophthalmopathy. The sequencing input was blood. CDR3 DNA: TGTGCCAGCACCGCCCAAGGGGTATTCAACGAGCAGTACTTC. Protein: CASTAQGVFNEQYF.